Presented here are 14 T cell receptor beta chains from one specimen sequenced in a study of T cell changes during pregnancy in multiple sclerosis. Clones were read by immunoSEQ multiplex PCR, and TCRdb kept only the in-frame ones, dropping some. The sample has 60,000 to 90,000 clones, 85% to 95% seen once. This specimen was peripheral blood, taken after pregnancy. The receptor set was obtained from a female donor in good health, enrolled as a control in a pregnancy study.

The chain joins TRBV7-6 to TRBJ2-2, with 14 bases aligning to TRBD2. This CDR3 is built from 18 residues. Per the germline V gene, CDR1 is SGHVS and CDR2 is FNYEAQ. The ends lost 1 base at V and 2 bases at J; junction bases unmatched: 3. The CDR3 loop reads CASSLVGTSGSNTGELFF. CDR3 nucleotide sequence: TGTGCCAGCAGCTTAGTAGGGACTAGCGGGAGTAACACCGGGGAGCTGTTTTTT.

The chain couples TRBV5-4 to TRBJ1-1; 8 nucleotides agree with TRBD1. This CDR3 region has 15 residues. Germline values: CDR1 SGHNT, CDR2 YYREEE (reference sequence). Trimming removed 4 bases from V and 1 base from J; junction bases left unmatched: 6. The CDR3 bases are TGTGCCAGCAGCCCCCCACAGGGGGGGAACACTGAAGCTTTCTTT. It is translated as CASSPPQGGNTEAFF.

The J gene is TRBJ2-3, the V gene TRBV9, with D possibly TRBD2 on 5 matching bases. This CDR3 comprises 15 residues. Trimming removed 5 bases from V and 2 bases from J, with 15 bases in between. In germline, CDR1 is SGDLS, CDR2 YYNGEE. CDR3 bases: TGTGCCAGCAGTGAAACTAGTGCAGTCACAGATACGCAGTATTTT. It encodes CASSETSAVTDTQYF.

V and J are TRBV28 and TRBJ2-7; 10 bases line up with TRBD1. This CDR3 spans 17 amino acids. Germline assignment: CDR1 MDHEN and CDR2 SYDVKM. J gave up 4 bases and V 3 bases, and 12 bases lay outside the gene matches. CDR3 amino acids: CASSLPSADRGPYEQYF. In DNA, the CDR3 is TGTGCCAGCAGTTTGCCTTCCGCCGACAGGGGGCCGTACGAGCAGTACTTC.

The chain is built from TRBV29-1 and TRBJ2-5; a possible D gene is TRBD1 (5 bases). CDR3 length: 12 amino acids. V was trimmed by 4 bases and J by 5 bases, leaving 11 bases between them. CDR1 and CDR2 from the germline V gene are SQVTM and ANQGSEA. CDR3 amino acids: CSVADSHETQYF. In nucleotides, the CDR3 is TGCAGCGTTGCAGACAGTCACGAGACCCAGTACTTC.

The chain has TRBV7-9 and TRBJ1-3, with TRBD1 matching 8 bases. Germline V gene data show CDR1 as SEHNR and CDR2 as FQNEAQ (reference sequence). CDR3 length: 16 residues. The V and J ends lost 1 base and 1 base, in that order; junction bases with no gene match: 3. In DNA form, the CDR3 reads TGTGCCAGCAGCTTAGGGGGACAGGTATCTGGAAACACCATATATTTT. Encoded protein: CASSLGGQVSGNTIYF.

The J gene is TRBJ2-1, the V gene TRBV10-1; D is perhaps TRBD1 (5 bases). The CDR3 has 14 residues. Germline CDR1 and CDR2: WNHNN and SYGVQD (reference sequence). The germline V and J ends were trimmed by 6 bases and 2 bases, with 11 bases remaining between them. The CDR3 coding sequence is TGCGCCAGCAGCCTGCAGGGCGCCTACAATGAGCAGTTCTTC. This gives the protein CASSLQGAYNEQFF.

Only one count was recorded for this clone. CDR3 amino acids: CASSLSGQSRSPLHF. DNA of the CDR3: TGCGCCAGCAGCTTGTCTGGACAGAGTCGTTCACCCCTCCACTTT. V usage is TRBV5-1 and J usage is TRBJ1-6; tentatively, D is TRBD1 (6 bases). V lost 1 base, J lost 9 bases, and 14 bases lay in between. CDR3 length: 15 amino acids. From germline, CDR1 is SGHRS and CDR2 YFSETQ.

This chain links TRBV29-1 with TRBJ2-3; 11 bases are a match to TRBD2. There are 13 residues in the CDR3. Germline CDR1 is SQVTM and CDR2 is ANQGSEA. The V and J ends lost 7 bases and 3 bases, in that order; junction bases with no gene match: 3. CDR3 sequence: CSARLAGTDTQYF. Written as DNA, the CDR3 is TGCAGCGCACGACTAGCGGGAACAGATACGCAGTATTTT.

This clone has only one observation. The chain couples TRBV11-2 to TRBJ1-1; D gene uncertain. CDR3 size: 12 residues. The V and J ends lost 5 bases and 6 bases respectively, with 10 bases between them. Germline V CDR1 and CDR2: SGHAT, FQNNGV. The CDR3 coding sequence is TGTGCCAGCAGCCGGGTGCGCGCTGAAGCTTTCTTT. Translating it yields CASSRVRAEAFF.

The chain links TRBV2 to TRBJ2-2, with D possibly being TRBD1 (6 bases). The ends were cut back, 10 bases at V and 1 base at J, with 13 bases in the middle. This CDR3 spans 14 amino acids. In germline, CDR1 is SNHLY, CDR2 FYNNEI. CDR3 region: CAISRGENTGELFF. The CDR3 DNA sequence: TGTGCCATCTCCAGGGGCGAGAACACCGGGGAGCTGTTTTTT.

The chain carries TRBV27 and TRBJ1-6; 9 bases align to TRBD1. CDR3 length: 16 residues. Trimming took 6 bases from V and 4 from J; bases not matched to a gene: 7. The germline gives CDR1 MNHEY, CDR2 SMNVEV (reference sequence). The CDR3 DNA follows: TGTGCCAGCAGACCAACAGGGGGCGCATATAATTCACCCCTCCACTTT. Amino acids: CASRPTGGAYNSPLHF.

The chain combines TRBV7-9 with TRBJ2-3; D remains unclear. Per germline, CDR1 SEHNR and CDR2 FQNEAQ (reference sequence). The CDR3 runs 13 residues. The V and J ends lost 5 bases and 1 base respectively, with 7 bases between them. DNA of the CDR3: TGTGCCAGCAGCAGCTCGGGCACAGATACGCAGTATTTT. As protein: CASSSSGTDTQYF.

The rearrangement links TRBV6-6 to TRBJ1-2, with 10 bases lining up with TRBD1. Germline lookup yields CDR1 MNHNY and CDR2 SVGAGI (reference sequence). This CDR3 region has 14 residues. With 6 bases clipped from V and 8 bases from J, the junction kept 9 bases outside the gene matches. Here the CDR3 reads CASSPRQGAEGYTF. CDR3 in DNA: TGTGCCAGCAGCCCAAGACAGGGGGCGGAGGGCTACACCTTC.